This TCR beta chain was captured in a study of cytomegalovirus exposure and HLA in healthy donors. Study conclusions and caveats: At a 0.05 false discovery rate, a later analysis found about 17,000 TCR beta sequences to be associated with HLA alleles. In a later analysis, common viral pathogens appeared linked to several of the most significant clusters. CMV antigen specificity of three CMV-associated chains was confirmed in vitro.

The PCR had 60 Vbeta and 13 Jbeta primers. Profiled with immunoSEQ multiplex PCR; TCRdb holds only in-frame clones, not every one. The data contain some 130,000 clones, around four fifths of them singletons. Comment on this clone: No antigen is known for it.

The sample was PBMCs. This sequence was found in a woman aged 40 to 50 in good health and CMV-seropositive.

The CDR3 is CASSDRDLSGELFF. The CDR3 region has the DNA TGTGCCAGCAGCGACAGGGATCTTTCCGGGGAGCTGTTTTTT. The chain carries TRBV6-5 and TRBJ2-2; 7 nucleotides match TRBD1. V shed 6 bases and J 6 bases; nucleotides not matched to a gene: 7. This CDR3 region has 14 residues. From germline, CDR1 is MNHEY and CDR2 SVGAGI.